Presented here are 27 T cell receptor beta chains from one specimen sequenced in a study of T cells after posttransplantation cyclophosphamide. Treatment was busulfan-fludarabine conditioning, a marrow graft, and cyclophosphamide on days +3 and +4. TCRdb's copy holds only in-frame clones and misses some; the assay was immunoSEQ multiplex PCR. The sample comprises about 10,000 clones, approximately 82% of which are singletons, and around 14% rests with the top ten. Sequencing used PBMCs, obtained 1903 days after a stem cell transplant with posttransplant cyclophosphamide. The receptors come from a female patient aged 40-49 years who received an allogeneic stem cell transplant from a related donor, was CMV-positive, and had no GVHD. Some of these T cells may belong to the graft donor.

The rearrangement links TRBV2 to TRBJ2-3; TRBD2 is a possible D gene (7 bases). Looked up from germline, CDR1 is SNHLY and CDR2 is FYNNEI. CDR3 length equals 19 residues. V was trimmed by 7 bases and J by 0 bases, leaving 26 bases between them. The CDR3 DNA is TGTGCCAGCAACCCCCAGGAGGGGGGGCTAATATCTAGCACAGATACGCAGTATTTT. Its protein is CASNPQEGGLISSTDTQYF.

V usage is TRBV27 and J usage is TRBJ1-4, with 9 bases identical to TRBD1. This CDR3 comprises 14 residues. CDR1 MNHEY and CDR2 SMNVEV come from the germline V gene (reference sequence). V dropped 5 bases and J dropped 5; count of bases not matched to a gene: 3. CDR3 amino acids: CASSLDRGNEKLFF. The CDR3 DNA follows: TGTGCCAGCAGTCTCGACAGGGGGAATGAAAAACTGTTTTTT.

This clone was seen once. The rearrangement uses TRBV19 and TRBJ1-4, with D possibly TRBD1 on 6 matching bases. The CDR3 runs 14 residues. V lost 4 bases, J lost 3 bases, and 9 bases lay in between. CDR1 is LNHDA and CDR2 is SQIVND in the germline V gene (reference sequence). CDR3: CASSTAGANEKLFF. CDR3 sequence (DNA): TGTGCCAGTAGTACGGCAGGGGCTAATGAAAAACTGTTTTTT.

The genes are TRBV5-1 and TRBJ2-5; TRBD1 agrees at 7 bases. This CDR3 comprises 14 residues. The V and J ends lost 4 bases and 1 base, in that order; junction bases with no gene match: 4. The germline V gene has CDR1 SGHRS and CDR2 YFSETQ. This chain's CDR3 is CASSITGAQETQYF. CDR3 bases: TGCGCCAGCAGCATCACAGGGGCCCAAGAGACCCAGTACTTC.

This rearrangement joins TRBV5-1 to TRBJ2-2; 11 bases line up with TRBD1. With V trimmed by 4 bases and J by 5 bases, 7 bases remained unmatched. The CDR3 sequence is 16 residues long. Germline V gene data show CDR1 as SGHRS and CDR2 as YFSETQ. The CDR3 loop reads CASSPGQGARTGELFF. CDR3 nucleotide sequence: TGCGCCAGCAGCCCCGGACAGGGGGCGAGGACCGGGGAGCTGTTTTTT.

The rearrangement joins TRBV29-1 to TRBJ2-2; D is ambiguous. This CDR3 contains 13 residues. The V end was cut by 3 bases, the J end by 1 base, with 6 bases between. Germline CDR1 reads SQVTM; CDR2 reads ANQGSEA. The DNA for the CDR3 is TGCAGCGTTGATTCAGGGAACACCGGGGAGCTGTTTTTT. Translated: CSVDSGNTGELFF.

The chain carries TRBV19 and TRBJ2-5; 7 bases map to TRBD1. After removal of 5 bases from V and 4 bases from J, the junction contained 13 bases not matched to a gene. Germline-derived CDR1 and CDR2 are LNHDA and SQIVND (reference sequence). The CDR3 loop spans 16 amino acids. The CDR3 DNA sequence: TGTGCCAGTAGTTCGAAACAGGGGATGCTGGGAGAGACCCAGTACTTC. Its protein product is CASSSKQGMLGETQYF. The entire variable domain, with the rest obtained from reference TRBV19 and TRBJ2-5, is as follows: DGGITQSPKYLFRKEGQNVTLSCEQNLNHDAMYWYRQDPGQGLRLIYYSQIVNDFQKGDIAEGYSVSREKKESFPLTVTSAQKNPTAFYLCASSSKQGMLGETQYFGPGTRLLVL.

The chain combines TRBV5-4 with TRBJ1-6; the D is unclear. CDR1 SGHNT and CDR2 YYREEE come from the germline V gene (reference sequence). This CDR3 contains 14 residues. V was clipped by 4 bases and J by 7 bases, with 12 bases between them. The CDR3: CASSHRGQNSPLHF. The DNA of the CDR3 is TGTGCCAGCAGCCACCGGGGTCAGAATTCACCCCTCCACTTT.

This clone is a singleton in its sample. The V call is TRBV5-1, the J call TRBJ2-7, with D maybe TRBD2 (5 bases). The germline CDR1 and CDR2 sequences are SGHRS and YFSETQ. Trimming cost V 1 base and J 2 bases, with 10 bases left between them. The CDR3 totals 14 residues. The CDR3 reads CASSLPRETYEQYF. Here the CDR3 DNA reads TGCGCCAGCAGCTTGCCTCGGGAAACCTACGAGCAGTACTTC.

The chain is built from TRBV5-1 and TRBJ1-2, with D perhaps TRBD1 (6 bases). The V and J ends lost 1 base and 7 bases respectively, with 17 bases between them. CDR1 is SGHRS, CDR2 YFSETQ, per germline. This CDR3 has 15 residues. CDR3 DNA: TGCGCCAGCAGCTTGAAAACAGGGTTTGACTCTGGCTACACCTTC. This encodes CASSLKTGFDSGYTF.

V is TRBV12-5 and J is TRBJ1-1; a possible D gene is TRBD1 (6 bases). V gave up 2 bases and J gave up 4 bases, with 11 bases separating them. The CDR3 covers 14 residues. CDR1 is LGHNT and CDR2 is FRNRAP in the germline V gene. In nucleotides, the CDR3 is TGTGCTAGTGGTTTGTTGGGGGCAATCACTGAAGCTTTCTTT. Its translation is CASGLLGAITEAFF.

This chain uses TRBV2 with TRBJ2-2; D remains ambiguous. The germline gives CDR1 SNHLY, CDR2 FYNNEI. The CDR3 contains 15 residues. Trimming took off 3 bases at V and 1 base at J, with 9 bases between the two ends. The CDR3 loop is CASSETRQNTGELFF. The CDR3 DNA sequence: TGTGCCAGCAGTGAGACCAGACAGAACACCGGGGAGCTGTTTTTT.

The chain is built from TRBV7-3 and TRBJ2-5, with D possibly matching TRBD1 (5 bases). The germline CDR1 and CDR2 sequences are SGHTA and FQGTGA. CDR3 length: 14 amino acids. V was trimmed by 2 bases and J by 5 bases, leaving 12 bases between them. The chain's CDR3 is CASSLLGPGETQYF. CDR3 coding DNA: TGTGCCAGCAGCTTACTAGGCCCAGGGGAGACCCAGTACTTC.

Concerning this clone: A single base is all that separates this from a far larger clone, so a read error is likely. The chain employs TRBV5-6 and TRBJ1-2, with TRBD1 matching 10 bases. CDR1 is SGHDT, CDR2 YYEEEE, per germline. After removal of 0 bases from V and 8 bases from J, the junction contained 7 bases not matched to a gene. CDR3 length: 15 residues. The CDR3 DNA is TGTGCCAGCAGCTTGGGGGACGACAGGGGGCAAGGCTACACCTTC. Its protein product is CASSLGDDRGQGYTF.

This sequence joins TRBV4-1 and TRBJ1-2; D ambiguous. The V end was cut by 5 bases, the J end by 3 bases, with 10 bases between. Germline V gene lookup returns CDR1 MGHRA and CDR2 YSYEKL. CDR3 length: 13 residues. CDR3 sequence (DNA): TGCGCCAGCAGCGATTTCGGGGACTATGGCTACACCTTC. Translation gives CASSDFGDYGYTF.

The chain combines TRBV5-5 with TRBJ1-1; possible D gene TRBD1, 5 bases. This CDR3 is 16 amino acids long. Germline V gene data show CDR1 as SGHKS and CDR2 as YYEKEE (reference sequence). Trimming stripped 3 bases from V and 4 bases from J, with 19 bases between. The CDR3 is CASSSQNAGLGTEAFF. CDR3 DNA: TGTGCCAGCAGCTCCCAAAACGCGGGGCTTGGCACTGAAGCTTTCTTT.

The rearrangement uses TRBV5-1 and TRBJ2-7; 9 positions match TRBD1. The V gene end was trimmed by 2 bases and the J gene end by 0 bases; junction bases not matched to a gene: 12. Per germline, CDR1 SGHRS and CDR2 YFSETQ. The CDR3 has 18 residues. CDR3 DNA: TGCGCCAGCAGCTTTGAAATGTCCGGACAGGGGCCCTCCTACGAGCAGTACTTC. Protein: CASSFEMSGQGPSYEQYF. The full variable domain, with the rest looked up from reference TRBV5-1 and TRBJ2-7, is KAGVTQTPRYLIKTRGQQVTLSCSPISGHRSVSWYQQTPGQGLQFLFEYFSETQRNKGNFPGRFSGRQFSNSRSEMNVSTLELGDSALYLCASSFEMSGQGPSYEQYFGPGTRLTVT.

The V call is TRBV9, the J call TRBJ1-1; D gene unclear. Trimming removed 0 bases at V and 4 bases at J, with 10 bases between. The germline gives CDR1 SGDLS, CDR2 YYNGEE. The CDR3 is 14 residues long. The CDR3 coding sequence is TGTGCCAGCAGCGTAGGGCCTGGCGGCACTGAAGCTTTCTTT. Its protein is CASSVGPGGTEAFF. Using reference TRBV9 and TRBJ1-1 for the parts outside the CDR3, the full variable domain is DSGVTQTPKHLITATGQRVTLRCSPRSGDLSVYWYQQSLDQGLQFLIQYYNGEERAKGNILERFSAQQFPDLHSELNLSSLELGDSALYFCASSVGPGGTEAFFGQGTRLTVV.

A single count supports this clone. The genes are TRBV15 and TRBJ2-1, with D uncertain. CDR3 length: 14 amino acids. Trimming stripped 0 bases from V and 3 bases from J, with 6 bases between. The germline CDR1 and CDR2 sequences are LNHNV and YYDKDF (reference sequence). The CDR3: CATSRDLYYNEQFF. DNA of the CDR3: TGTGCCACCAGCAGAGACTTGTACTACAATGAGCAGTTCTTC.

V usage is TRBV6-5 and J usage is TRBJ2-7; 8 bases match TRBD1. Germline CDR1 reads MNHEY; CDR2 reads SVGAGI. Germline trimming cut 5 bases from V and 5 bases from J; bases unmatched to any gene: 5. The CDR3 loop spans 13 amino acids. The CDR3: CASSPTGAHEQYF. The DNA of the CDR3 is TGTGCCAGCAGTCCGACAGGGGCCCACGAGCAGTACTTC.

This clone occurred once. This rearrangement joins TRBV5-1 to TRBJ1-1; D may be TRBD1 (5 bases). Trimming stripped 0 bases from V and 2 bases from J, with 17 bases between. The CDR3 totals 17 residues. Germline V CDR1 and CDR2: SGHRS, YFSETQ. CDR3 bases: TGCGCCAGCAGCTTGGTGGGGATACAGGACCGAAACACTGAAGCTTTCTTT. Translating it yields CASSLVGIQDRNTEAFF.

The rearrangement links TRBV6-5 to TRBJ2-5, with 10 bases matching TRBD1. Germline loops: CDR1 MNHEY, CDR2 SVGAGI. V shed 7 bases, J shed 14 bases, and the junction held 13 bases outside the gene matches. The CDR3 runs to 13 residues. The CDR3 loop reads CASTPRGGTGVYF. As DNA, the CDR3 is TGTGCCAGCACTCCCCGTGGGGGGACAGGGGTATACTTC.

The chain is built from TRBV6-1 and TRBJ2-7; D possibly corresponds to TRBD1 (5 bases). Germline values: CDR1 MNHNS, CDR2 SASEGT. V was trimmed by 6 bases and J by 4 bases, leaving 13 bases between them. CDR3 length equals 13 residues. CDR3 DNA sequence: TGTGCCAGCAGCCTTGAAAGGGGTTACGAGCAGTACTTC. Residues: CASSLERGYEQYF.

The rearrangement joins TRBV27 to TRBJ2-3; 7 nucleotides match TRBD1. This CDR3 comprises 16 residues. Losses at the gene ends were 5 bases for V and 2 bases for J; bases not matched to a gene: 10. Per the germline V gene, CDR1 is MNHEY and CDR2 is SMNVEV (reference sequence). The CDR3: CASSTDRAPLTDTQYF. CDR3 DNA sequence: TGTGCCAGCAGTACAGACAGGGCCCCACTCACAGATACGCAGTATTTT.

The genes are TRBV10-3 and TRBJ1-1, with a possible D match to TRBD1 (5 bases). The V end was cut by 4 bases, the J end by 1 base, with 10 bases between. This CDR3 has 14 residues. CDR1 and CDR2 from the germline V gene are ENHRY and SYGVKD. Written as DNA, the CDR3 is TGTGCCATCAGTGTTTTCGGGGGGAACACTGAAGCTTTCTTT. Protein: CAISVFGGNTEAFF.

This clone was seen more than once but under ten times. V and J are TRBV5-4 and TRBJ2-2; 8 bases are a match to TRBD1. This CDR3 region has 15 residues. The germline gives CDR1 SGHNT, CDR2 YYREEE (reference sequence). Germline trimming cut 5 bases from V and 1 base from J; bases unmatched to any gene: 4. CDR3 bases: TGTGCCAGCAGACCTGGGACAGGGAACACCGGGGAGCTGTTTTTT. It specifies CASRPGTGNTGELFF.

In DNA form, the CDR3 reads TGTGCCAGCAGCCTGCGGGACGGCACAGATACGCAGTATTTT. Its protein product is CASSLRDGTDTQYF. This chain connects TRBV7-2 to TRBJ2-3; D possibly corresponds to TRBD2 (6 bases). Trimming stripped 5 bases from V and 1 base from J, with 10 bases between. Germline V gives CDR1 SGHTA, CDR2 FQGNSA. The length of the CDR3 is 14 residues.